This TCR beta chain emerged from a study of neoadjuvant nivolumab and ipilimumab in lung cancer. Whole-study findings and limits: Blood richness before therapy tracked richness in tumors resected after neoadjuvant therapy. TCR sequencing covered a small number of samples.

Note on this clone: Its antigen is as yet unknown.

Germline V gene lookup returns CDR1 SGHTA and CDR2 FQGNSA. The CDR3 has 18 residues. J was trimmed by 5 bases and V by 5 bases; bases with no gene match: 9. Libraries were prepared by immunoSEQ multiplex PCR; TCRdb keeps only in-frame clonotypes and omits some of them. In the table there are about 26,000 clones, about 85% of which are singletons. This sequence was found in an adult with non-small cell lung cancer. The starting material was peripheral blood, obtained before neoadjuvant nivolumab, alone or with ipilimumab. The V gene is TRBV7-2, the J gene TRBJ2-2; 15 positions agree with TRBD2. The DNA for the CDR3 is TGTGCCAGCAGCCGCACGGGACTAGCGGGGGGAGGGACCGGGGAGCTGTTTTTT. Translation gives CASSRTGLAGGGTGELFF.